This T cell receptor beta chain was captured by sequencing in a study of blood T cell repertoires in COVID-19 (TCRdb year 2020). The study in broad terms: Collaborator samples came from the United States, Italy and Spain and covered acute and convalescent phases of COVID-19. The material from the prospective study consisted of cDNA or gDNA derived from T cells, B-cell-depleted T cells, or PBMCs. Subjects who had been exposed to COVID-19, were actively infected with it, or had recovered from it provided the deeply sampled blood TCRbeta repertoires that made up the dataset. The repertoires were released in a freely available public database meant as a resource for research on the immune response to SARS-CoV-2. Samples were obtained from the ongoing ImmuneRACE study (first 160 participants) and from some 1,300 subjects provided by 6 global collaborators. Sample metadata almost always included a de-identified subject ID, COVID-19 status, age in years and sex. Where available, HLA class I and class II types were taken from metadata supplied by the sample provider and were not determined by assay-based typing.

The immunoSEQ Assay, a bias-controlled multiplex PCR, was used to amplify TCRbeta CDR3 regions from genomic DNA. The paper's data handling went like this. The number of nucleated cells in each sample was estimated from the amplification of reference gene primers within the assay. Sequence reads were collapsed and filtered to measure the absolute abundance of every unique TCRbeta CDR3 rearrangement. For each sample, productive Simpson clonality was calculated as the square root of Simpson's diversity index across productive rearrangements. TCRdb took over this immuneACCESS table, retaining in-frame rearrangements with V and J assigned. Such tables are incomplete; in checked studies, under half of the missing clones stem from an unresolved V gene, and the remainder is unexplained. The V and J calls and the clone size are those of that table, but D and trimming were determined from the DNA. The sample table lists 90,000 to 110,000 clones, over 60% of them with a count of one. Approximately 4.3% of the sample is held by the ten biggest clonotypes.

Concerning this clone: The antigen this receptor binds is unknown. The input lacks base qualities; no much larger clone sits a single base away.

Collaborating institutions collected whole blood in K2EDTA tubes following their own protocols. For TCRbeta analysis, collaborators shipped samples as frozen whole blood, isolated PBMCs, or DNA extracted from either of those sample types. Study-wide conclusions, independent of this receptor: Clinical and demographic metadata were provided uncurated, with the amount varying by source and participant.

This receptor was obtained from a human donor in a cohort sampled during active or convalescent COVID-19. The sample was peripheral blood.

The CDR3 is CASSQGQNTEAFF. The nucleotide sequence is given as TGCGCCAGCAGCCAAGGACAGAACACTGAAGCTTTCTTT. The chain couples TRBV4-1 to TRBJ1-1; confidence is insufficient to name the D gene. CDR1 MGHRA and CDR2 YSYEKL were looked up in the germline V gene. The junction carries 4 bases between V and J, which are trimmed by 1 base and 1 base respectively. From the cysteine through the phenylalanine, the CDR3 covers 13 amino acids. The sequence is cut down to CDR3 DNA, 39 bases in frame from base 1.